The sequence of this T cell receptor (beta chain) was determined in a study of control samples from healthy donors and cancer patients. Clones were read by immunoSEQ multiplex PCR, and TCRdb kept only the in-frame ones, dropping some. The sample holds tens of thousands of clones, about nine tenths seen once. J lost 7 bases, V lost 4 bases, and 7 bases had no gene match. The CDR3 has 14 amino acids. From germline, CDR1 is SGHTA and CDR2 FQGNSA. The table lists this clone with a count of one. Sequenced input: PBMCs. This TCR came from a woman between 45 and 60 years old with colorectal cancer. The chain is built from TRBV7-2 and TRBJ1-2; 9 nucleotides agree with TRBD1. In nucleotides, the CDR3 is TGTGCCAGCAGCTCCCCGGGACAGGGAGGTGGCTACACCTTC. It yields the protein CASSSPGQGGGYTF.